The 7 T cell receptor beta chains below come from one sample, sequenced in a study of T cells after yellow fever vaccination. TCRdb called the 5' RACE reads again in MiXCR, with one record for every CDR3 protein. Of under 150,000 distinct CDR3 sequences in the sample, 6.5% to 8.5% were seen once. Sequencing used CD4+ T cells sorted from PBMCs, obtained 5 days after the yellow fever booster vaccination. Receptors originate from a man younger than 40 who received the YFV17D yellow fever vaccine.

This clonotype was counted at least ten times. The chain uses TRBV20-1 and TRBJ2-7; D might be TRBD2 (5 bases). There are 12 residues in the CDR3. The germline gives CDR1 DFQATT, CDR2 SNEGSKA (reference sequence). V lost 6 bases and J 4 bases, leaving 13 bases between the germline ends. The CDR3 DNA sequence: TGCAGTGCCGGGGAACGAGCTTACGAGCAGTACTTC. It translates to CSAGERAYEQYF.

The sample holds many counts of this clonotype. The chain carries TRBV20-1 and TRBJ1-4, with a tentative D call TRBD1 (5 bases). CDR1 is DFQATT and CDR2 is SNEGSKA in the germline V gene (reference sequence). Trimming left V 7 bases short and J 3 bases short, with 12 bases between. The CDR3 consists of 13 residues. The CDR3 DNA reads TGCAGTGTACGGGACGGACCTAATGAAAAACTGTTTTTT. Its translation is CSVRDGPNEKLFF.

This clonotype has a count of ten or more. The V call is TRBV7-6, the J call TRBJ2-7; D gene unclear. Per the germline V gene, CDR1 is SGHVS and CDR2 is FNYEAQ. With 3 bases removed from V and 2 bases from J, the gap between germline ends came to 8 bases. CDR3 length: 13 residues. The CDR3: CASSFPETYEQYF. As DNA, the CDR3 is TGTGCCAGCAGCTTCCCGGAAACCTACGAGCAGTACTTC. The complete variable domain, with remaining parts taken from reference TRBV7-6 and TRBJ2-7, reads GAGVSQSPRYKVTKRGQDVALRCDPISGHVSLYWYRQALGQGPEFLTYFNYEAQQDKSGLPNDRFSAERPEGSISTLTIQRTEQRDSAMYRCASSFPETYEQYFGPGTRLTVT.

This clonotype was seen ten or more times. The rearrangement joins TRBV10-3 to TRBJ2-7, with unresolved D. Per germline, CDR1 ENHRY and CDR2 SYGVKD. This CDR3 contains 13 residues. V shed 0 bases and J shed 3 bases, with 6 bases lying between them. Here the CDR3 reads CAISESVVYEQYF. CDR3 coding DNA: TGTGCCATCAGTGAGTCTGTAGTCTACGAGCAGTACTTC.

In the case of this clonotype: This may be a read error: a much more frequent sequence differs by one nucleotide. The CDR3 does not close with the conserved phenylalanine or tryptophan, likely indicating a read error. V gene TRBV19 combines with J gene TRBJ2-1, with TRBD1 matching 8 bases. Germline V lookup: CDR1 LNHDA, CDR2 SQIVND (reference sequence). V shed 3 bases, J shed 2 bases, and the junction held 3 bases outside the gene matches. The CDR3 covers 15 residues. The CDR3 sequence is CASSIDRGPYNEQFL. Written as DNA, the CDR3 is TGTGCCAGTAGTATTGACAGGGGCCCCTACAATGAGCAGTTCCTC.

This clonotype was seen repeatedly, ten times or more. The CDR3 sequence is CSARDGGNPQETQYF. The CDR3 nucleotides are TGCAGTGCTAGAGATGGGGGCAATCCACAAGAGACCCAGTACTTC. V and J are TRBV20-1 and TRBJ2-5; D is perhaps TRBD1 (6 bases). CDR1 and CDR2 from the germline V gene are DFQATT and SNEGSKA (reference sequence). V gave up 0 bases and J gave up 2 bases, with 13 bases separating them. The CDR3 covers 15 residues.

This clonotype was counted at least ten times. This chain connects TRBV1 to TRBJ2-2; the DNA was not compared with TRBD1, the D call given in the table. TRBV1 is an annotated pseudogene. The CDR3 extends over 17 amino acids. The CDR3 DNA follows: TGCACCAGCAGCCAAAAGGTGGCAGGGGTGAACACCGGGGAGCTGTTTTTT. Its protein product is CTSSQKVAGVNTGELFF.